This T cell receptor beta chain was recovered during a study of T cells in localized non-small cell lung cancer. CDR3 length equals 15 residues. Looked up from germline, CDR1 is LGHNA and CDR2 is YSLEER. Trimming shortened V by 0 bases and J by 4 bases, and 12 bases separated the two germline ends. Sequencing was performed with immunoSEQ multiplex PCR; in TCRdb, only in-frame clones are kept and a portion is missing. The table records roughly 35,000 clones, around 92% of them present only once. The sequence derives from a female donor at least 60 years old with stage I lung adenocarcinoma. The chain recombines TRBV4-3 with TRBJ2-5, with a tentative D call TRBD1 (6 bases). The sequencing used peripheral blood, collected before any cancer treatment. The CDR3 spells CASSQEADSVETQYF. The CDR3 coding sequence is TGCGCCAGCAGCCAAGAGGCGGACAGCGTAGAGACCCAGTACTTC.